This paragraph covers one T cell receptor (beta chain) sequence. What it binds is not known. Sequencing was performed with immunoSEQ multiplex PCR; in TCRdb, only in-frame clones are kept and a portion is missing. The sample holds 57,000 or so clones, just over 90% seen once. This CDR3 is built from 16 residues. The germline V gene has CDR1 MGHRA and CDR2 YSYEKL. Between the trimmed V and J ends, which lost 0 bases and 1 base, there was a span of 11 bases. The record originates from a study of siplizumab effects on memory and regulatory T cells. Study-level results: Apparently key alloresponse contributors, naive T cells also seemed more diverse than memory cells. Siplizumab significantly reduced alloreactive sequences traceable to unstimulated CD4+ memory cells.

V and J are TRBV4-1 and TRBJ2-3; maybe TRBD1 (5 bases). Input material: CD8+ T cells sorted from blood. This TCR was sampled from a human donor in good health. The CDR3 coding sequence is TGCGCCAGCAGCCAAGATCTCCCCAGGGGCACAGATACGCAGTATTTT. Its protein is CASSQDLPRGTDTQYF.